These 20 T cell receptor beta chains were sequenced from one sample in a study of PD-1 blockade in classical Hodgkin lymphoma. Produced via immunoSEQ multiplex PCR; TCRdb's table is partial and in-frame only. The repertoire consists of approximately 30,000 clones, with about 72% occurring once and the leading ten covering 3% to 4.5%. Time point specified: cycle 4 day 1 (C4D1), after 5 to 7 weeks of nivolumab. No patient escaped relapse after autologous stem cell transplantation, and brentuximab vedotin exposure varied. This material consisted of peripheral blood mononuclear cells (PBMCs), taken before the fourth cycle of nivolumab. The receptors derive from a human donor with classical Hodgkin lymphoma.

The rearrangement uses TRBV5-1 and TRBJ1-1; D gene ambiguous. Trimming took 4 bases from V and 4 from J, leaving 11 bases between them. CDR1 and CDR2 from the germline V gene are SGHRS and YFSETQ. The CDR3 has 13 residues. In DNA, the CDR3 is TGCGCCAGCAGCGGGCAGGACCGCACTGAAGCTTTCTTT. It codes for CASSGQDRTEAFF.

This clone was recorded only once. The chain joins TRBV19 to TRBJ2-4, with D perhaps TRBD2 (5 bases). Germline CDR1 LNHDA, CDR2 SQIVND (reference sequence). V shed 4 bases and J shed 7 bases, with 11 bases lying between them. There are 13 residues in the CDR3. The CDR3 is CASSSAGANIQYF. The CDR3 bases are TGTGCCAGTAGTAGTGCGGGCGCGAACATTCAGTACTTC.

The chain links TRBV7-2 to TRBJ1-4; 8 bases agree with TRBD1. CDR1 is SGHTA and CDR2 is FQGNSA in the germline V gene. The CDR3 has 16 amino acids. V was clipped by 0 bases and J by 8 bases; unmatched bases: 8. CDR3: CASSLARAGGEEKLFF. The CDR3 bases are TGTGCCAGCAGCTTAGCCCGGGCAGGGGGCGAAGAAAAACTGTTTTTT.

The chain employs TRBV7-2 and TRBJ2-1; 9 nucleotides line up with TRBD2. The V segment lost 5 bases and the J segment 6 bases; nucleotides outside the gene matches: 14. The length of the CDR3 is 17 residues. Germline CDR1 is SGHTA and CDR2 is FQGNSA. The DNA for the CDR3 is TGTGCCAGCAGCCCACCCTCCGGCGGGGGGGCCTCCAATGAGCAGTTCTTC. Amino acid sequence: CASSPPSGGGASNEQFF.

V is TRBV6-1 and J is TRBJ1-1, with a weak D call TRBD1 (6 bases). Trimming removed 0 bases from V and 4 bases from J, with 12 bases in between. This CDR3 has 15 amino acids. In germline, CDR1 is MNHNS, CDR2 SASEGT. The CDR3 loop is CASSEAGNRATEAFF. CDR3 coding DNA: TGTGCCAGCAGTGAAGCGGGGAACAGGGCCACTGAAGCTTTCTTT.

V is TRBV30 and J is TRBJ2-2; possibly TRBD2 for D (6 bases). The V end was cut by 1 base, the J end by 6 bases, with 15 bases between. Germline assignment: CDR1 GTSNPN and CDR2 SVGIG (reference sequence). The CDR3 extends over 15 amino acids. In DNA, the CDR3 is TGTGCCTGGAGTGCTACAGACCGCGGGGCCGGGGAGCTGTTTTTT. Translating gives CAWSATDRGAGELFF.

The genes are TRBV6-5 and TRBJ2-7; no firm D call. Germline V gene data show CDR1 as MNHEY and CDR2 as SVGAGI. V gave up 2 bases and J gave up 0 bases, with 11 bases separating them. This CDR3 is built from 15 residues. CDR3 protein: CASSYGVPSSYEQYF. CDR3 DNA sequence: TGTGCCAGCAGTTACGGGGTCCCCTCCTCCTACGAGCAGTACTTC.

The chain recombines TRBV30 with TRBJ1-5; 7 bases match TRBD1. The junction had 13 bases not matched to a gene; V was cut back by 0 bases and J by 2 bases. The CDR3 covers 18 residues. Germline loops: CDR1 GTSNPN, CDR2 SVGIG (reference sequence). CDR3 residues: CAWSVRGYRQGRNQPQHF. For the CDR3, the DNA is TGTGCCTGGAGTGTAAGGGGGTATCGACAGGGTCGCAATCAGCCCCAGCATTTT.

This chain joins TRBV18 and TRBJ1-1; TRBD1 is a possible D gene (6 bases). The CDR3 contains 15 residues. The germline V gene has CDR1 KGHSH and CDR2 LQKENI. The V and J ends lost 3 bases and 1 base respectively, with 12 bases between them. Here the CDR3 reads CASSPMDSANTEAFF. The CDR3 DNA is TGTGCCAGCTCACCTATGGACAGCGCGAACACTGAAGCTTTCTTT. Full variable domain (rest looked up from reference TRBV18 and TRBJ1-1): NAGVMQNPRHLVRRRGQEARLRCSPMKGHSHVYWYRQLPEEGLKFMVYLQKENIIDESGMPKERFSAEFPKEGPSILRIQQVVRGDSAAYFCASSPMDSANTEAFFGQGTRLTVV.

The chain is built from TRBV9 and TRBJ1-3, with a weak D call TRBD1 (6 bases). CDR1 and CDR2 (germline): SGDLS, YYNGEE. V lost 6 bases and J lost 4, with 14 bases in between. CDR3 length: 14 residues. For the CDR3, the DNA is TGTGCCAGCACGTCCGGGACAAGGGGAAACACCATATATTTT. Amino acids: CASTSGTRGNTIYF.

The rearrangement links TRBV7-9 to TRBJ2-5, with no clear D. The CDR3 runs 14 residues. CDR1 SEHNR and CDR2 FQNEAQ come from the germline V gene (reference sequence). V lost 6 bases and J 2 bases, leaving 13 bases between the germline ends. The CDR3 sequence: CASRKTGEQETQYF. CDR3 sequence (DNA): TGTGCCAGCAGGAAGACCGGCGAACAAGAGACCCAGTACTTC.

The chain joins TRBV15 to TRBJ2-7; possibly TRBD1 or TRBD2 for D (5 bases each). V lost 3 bases and J lost 3, with 18 bases in between. Germline V gene lookup returns CDR1 LNHNV and CDR2 YYDKDF (reference sequence). This CDR3 region has 16 residues. The CDR3 region has the DNA TGTGCCACCAGCAGCGTAGGGCGTGATGGGGGCTACGAGCAGTACTTC. Translating it yields CATSSVGRDGGYEQYF. Drawing the rest from reference TRBV15 and TRBJ2-7, the complete variable domain is DAMVIQNPRYQVTQFGKPVTLSCSQTLNHNVMYWYQQKSSQAPKLLFHYYDKDFNNEADTPDNFQSRRPNTSFCFLDIRSPGLGDTAMYLCATSSVGRDGGYEQYFGPGTRLTVT.

The rearrangement joins TRBV4-3 to TRBJ1-1, with D possibly being TRBD1 (6 bases). The V end lost 4 bases, the J end lost 0 bases, and 12 bases lay between the germline ends. The CDR3 spans 15 residues. Germline CDR1 and CDR2: LGHNA and YSLEER. CDR3 nucleotide sequence: TGCGCCAGCAGCCCGACAGGACAGTTGAACACTGAAGCTTTCTTT. Translated, it gives CASSPTGQLNTEAFF.

This rearrangement joins TRBV6-5 to TRBJ2-2; the D is unclear. The V end was cut by 3 bases, the J end by 5 bases, with 13 bases between. The CDR3 is 15 residues long. CDR1 MNHEY and CDR2 SVGAGI come from the germline V gene. The CDR3 reads CASSYASVPTGELFF. In nucleotides, the CDR3 is TGTGCCAGCAGTTATGCCAGTGTGCCAACCGGGGAGCTGTTTTTT.

The CDR3 reads CASSLSGLAESYEQYF. Written as DNA, the CDR3 is TGTGCCAGCAGTTTATCGGGACTAGCGGAGTCCTACGAGCAGTACTTC. V and J are TRBV27 and TRBJ2-7; 11 bases are shared with TRBD2. This CDR3 is built from 16 residues. V lost 0 bases to trimming and J lost 1 base; unmatched junction nucleotides: 2. Germline-derived CDR1 and CDR2 are MNHEY and SMNVEV (reference sequence).

J is TRBJ2-4 and V is TRBV30; 8 bases match TRBD1. The CDR3 length is 12 residues. Trimming at V came to 5 bases and at J to 10 bases, leaving 7 bases not matched to a gene. The germline gives CDR1 GTSNPN, CDR2 SVGIG (reference sequence). The CDR3 nucleotides read TGTGCCTGGGCCGGACAGGGCCGGATTCAGTACTTC. It codes for CAWAGQGRIQYF.

The rearrangement joins TRBV6-1 to TRBJ2-3; D gene unclear. V was pared by 6 bases and J by 2 bases, with 12 bases between. The CDR3 sequence is 14 residues long. The V gene's germline CDR1 is MNHNS and CDR2 SASEGT. The chain's CDR3 is CASRRLGSTDTQYF. For the CDR3, the DNA is TGTGCCAGCAGAAGACTCGGGTCCACAGATACGCAGTATTTT.

The V and J genes are TRBV19 and TRBJ1-4; D is undetermined. The ends were cut back, 5 bases at V and 4 bases at J, with 11 bases in the middle. The CDR3 is 14 residues long. Germline values: CDR1 LNHDA, CDR2 SQIVND (reference sequence). In nucleotides, the CDR3 is TGTGCCAGTAGTCTCCACCGCGATAATGAAAAACTGTTTTTT. As protein: CASSLHRDNEKLFF.

The rearrangement joins TRBV7-8 to TRBJ2-7, with 13 bases that match TRBD2. Trimming removed 2 bases from V and 6 bases from J; junction bases left unmatched: 16. The CDR3 is made up of 19 amino acids. Per the germline V gene, CDR1 is SGHVS and CDR2 is FQNEAQ. The chain's CDR3 is CASSLLETSGRILQVEQYF. The CDR3, as DNA: TGTGCCAGCAGCTTACTGGAGACTAGCGGGAGGATCCTACAGGTCGAGCAGTACTTC.

By frequency in the sample, this clone is medium-sized. The genes are TRBV7-8 and TRBJ1-5, with D unclear. Germline CDR1 SGHVS, CDR2 FQNEAQ. V lost 1 base and J lost 4, with 8 bases in between. This CDR3 is 14 amino acids long. This chain's CDR3 is CASSLVPANQPQHF. DNA for the CDR3: TGTGCCAGCAGCTTAGTTCCTGCGAATCAGCCCCAGCATTTT.